These T cell receptor beta chains were read from a single sample in a study of blood T cell repertoires in COVID-19. The protocol was immunoSEQ multiplex PCR, while the TCRdb copy is restricted to in-frame clones and leaves out a portion. The table records just under 250,000 clones, approximately 84% of them present only once. The material sequenced was peripheral blood. The receptors shown here come from a woman aged 25 to 45 who had recovered from COVID-19. The CDR3 runs from the conserved cysteine through the conserved F or W. A D gene is named only where the DNA matches it firmly. For some rows the clone size is stated as once, few or many, or as a class when expanded; others skip it.

>.|TRBD1|TRBJ2-7|TRBV5-6
CASSSIPTGPDEQYF
TGTGCCAGCAGCTCGATCCCGACAGGGCCGGACGAGCAGTACTTC
>.|TRBD2|TRBJ2-1|TRBV2
CASSEASGGPYQFF
TGTGCCAGCAGTGAAGCTTCGGGGGGGCCCTATCAGTTCTTC
>.|TRBD2|TRBJ2-6|TRBV14
CASSHEQVAGGSGANVLTF
TGTGCCAGCAGCCATGAACAGGTGGCGGGGGGCTCTGGGGCCAACGTCCTGACTTTC
>.|TRBD2|TRBJ2-7|TRBV19
CASSWTSEGSYEQYF
TGTGCCAGTAGCTGGACTAGCGAGGGTTCGTACGAGCAGTACTTC
>.|TRBD1|TRBJ2-7|TRBV10-3
CATTRQGAYEQYF
TGTGCCACCACCCGCCAGGGGGCCTACGAGCAGTACTTC
>.|.|TRBJ1-2|TRBV29-1
CSVQGAYGYTF
TGCAGCGTACAGGGCGCCTATGGCTACACCTTC
>.|.|TRBJ1-1|TRBV5-1
CASSLGGGSTEAFF
TGCGCCAGCAGCTTGGGCGGGGGCAGCACTGAAGCTTTCTTT
>.|TRBD1|TRBJ1-1|TRBV18
CASSPKGQGAFF
TGTGCCAGCTCACCAAAGGGACAGGGCGCTTTCTTT
>once|.|TRBJ1-1|TRBV2
CANYRRNTEAFF
TGTGCCAACTACAGGAGGAACACTGAAGCTTTCTTT
>.|.|TRBJ2-7|TRBV5-6
CASSFRGVARNEQYF
TGTGCCAGCAGCTTTCGCGGGGTCGCAAGGAACGAGCAGTACTTC
>.|.|TRBJ1-5|TRBV4-1
CASSSAPPGQPQHF
TGCGCCAGCAGCTCAGCGCCCCCCGGTCAGCCCCAGCATTTT
>.|.|TRBJ2-3|TRBV2
CASTPSGRAADTQYF
TGTGCCAGCACTCCATCGGGCAGGGCCGCAGATACGCAGTATTTT
>.|TRBD2|TRBJ2-1|TRBV5-1
CASSLETSGGYNEQFF
TGCGCCAGCAGCCTGGAGACTAGCGGGGGGTACAATGAGCAGTTCTTC
>.|.|TRBJ1-1|TRBV15
CATSTPFRTEAFF
TGTGCCACCAGCACCCCTTTTAGAACTGAAGCTTTCTTT
>.|TRBD2|TRBJ2-1|TRBV16
CASSQRSGGAPFF
TGTGCCAGCAGCCAAAGGAGCGGGGGGGCCCCGTTCTTC
>.|TRBD2|TRBJ2-5|TRBV4-2
CASSQMGTSGVETQYF
TGTGCCAGCAGCCAAATGGGGACTAGCGGGGTAGAGACCCAGTACTTC
>.|.|TRBJ2-7|TRBV4-1
CASSQPSKTPWVQYF
TGCGCCAGCAGCCAACCCTCGAAGACTCCCTGGGTGCAGTACTTC
>.|.|TRBJ2-1|TRBV20-1
CSASSRGPEWEQFF
TGCAGTGCTAGTTCAAGGGGCCCCGAATGGGAGCAGTTCTTC
>few|.|TRBJ1-1|TRBV3-1/TRBV3-2
CASSQVWRATEAFF
TGTGCCAGCAGCCAAGTTTGGCGGGCCACTGAAGCTTTCTTT
>.|.|TRBJ2-1|TRBV19
CASRVGTRNEQFF
TGTGCCAGTAGGGTAGGGACTCGGAATGAGCAGTTCTTC
>.|.|TRBJ1-6|TRBV5-4
CASGSGPSLHF
TGTGCCAGCGGTTCAGGGCCATCCCTCCACTTT
>.|.|TRBJ1-5|TRBV7-6
CASSLSQGRLDQPQHF
TGTGCCAGCAGCTTATCCCAGGGGCGATTGGATCAGCCCCAGCATTTT
>.|TRBD1|TRBJ2-2|TRBV29-1
CSAGQGSTGELFF
TGCAGCGCAGGACAGGGGAGCACCGGGGAGCTGTTTTTT
>.|TRBD1|TRBJ1-1|TRBV3-1/TRBV3-2
CASSLRTGNTEAFF
TGTGCCAGCAGCCTTCGGACAGGGAACACTGAAGCTTTCTTT
>.|TRBD2|TRBJ2-1|TRBV7-2
CASSDAGVAYNEQFF
TGTGCCAGCAGCGACGCGGGGGTAGCTTACAATGAGCAGTTCTTC
>few|.|TRBJ2-7|TRBV7-9
CASSFRGGNEQYF
TGTGCCAGCAGCTTTAGGGGTGGCAACGAGCAGTACTTC
>.|TRBD2|TRBJ2-5|TRBV3-1/TRBV3-2
CASSQVSSGGAGETQYF
TGTGCCAGCAGCCAAGTGTCTAGCGGGGGGGCCGGGGAGACCCAGTACTTC
>.|TRBD2|TRBJ2-3|TRBV6-5
CASSTGLAGGGTQYF
TGTGCCAGCAGCACCGGACTAGCGGGGGGTGGTACGCAGTATTTT